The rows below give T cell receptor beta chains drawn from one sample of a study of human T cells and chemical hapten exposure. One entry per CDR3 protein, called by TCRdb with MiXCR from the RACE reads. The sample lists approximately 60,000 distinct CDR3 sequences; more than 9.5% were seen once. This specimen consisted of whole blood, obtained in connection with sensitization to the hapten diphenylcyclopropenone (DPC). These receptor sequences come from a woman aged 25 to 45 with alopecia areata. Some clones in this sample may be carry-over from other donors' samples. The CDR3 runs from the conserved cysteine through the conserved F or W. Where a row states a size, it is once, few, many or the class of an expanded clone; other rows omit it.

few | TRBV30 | CAWSAGPEKLFF
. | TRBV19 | CASSPTGVGYEQYF
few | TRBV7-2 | CASSSPVPVRAGYTF
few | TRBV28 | CASSRQGRTNEKLFF
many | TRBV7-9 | CASSSSGTGIYGYTF
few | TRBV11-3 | CASSRSHDRVKNEQFF
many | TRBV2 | CASSFQTPQGGAFF
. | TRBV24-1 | CATSDDTSGGDNEQFF
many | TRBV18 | CASSPQDGWGSPLHF
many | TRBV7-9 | CASSLVPEQYF
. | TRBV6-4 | CASSYRGGTGELFF
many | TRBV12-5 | CASSRTSTDTQYF
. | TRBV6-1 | CASSLTADQPQHF
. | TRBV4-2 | CASSQGADSISAEQYF
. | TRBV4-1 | CASSQVRGNEQYF
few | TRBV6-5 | CASSPRQGAQEKLFF
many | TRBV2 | CASSDTYDRPQHF
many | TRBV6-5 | CASSNSGSSYEQYF
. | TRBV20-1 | CSASGDRRRKVQETQYF
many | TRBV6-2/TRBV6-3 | CASSYSSTSLNTEAFF
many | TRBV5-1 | CASSLGRIGDGYTF
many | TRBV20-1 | CSARDLTSGVHEQYF
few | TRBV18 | CASSPTTGIGEQYF
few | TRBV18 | CASSPPWGSKTEAFF
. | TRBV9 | CASSVDSGMETQYF
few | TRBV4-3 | CASSREKDRKTGELFF
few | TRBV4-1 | CASSRDGQGRFEQYF
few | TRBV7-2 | CASSLALQGLQETQYF
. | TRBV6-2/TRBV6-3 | CASSFTSTSQETQYF
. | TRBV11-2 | CASSPGALGGQYF
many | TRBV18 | CASSPPVSDYNEQFF
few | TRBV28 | CATISLNYGYTF
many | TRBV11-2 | CASRVATGDTQYF
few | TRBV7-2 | CASSLASGRLGPNEQYF
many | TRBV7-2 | CASSFSGYGYTF
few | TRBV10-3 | CAISDGSQGAEAFF
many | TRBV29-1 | CSVGQGVIETQYF
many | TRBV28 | CATRSGTGAISGNTIYF
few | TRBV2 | CASSDNRGSEAFF
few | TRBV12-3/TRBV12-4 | CASSPPRDRDLGNTIYF
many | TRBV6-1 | CASSPYSNQPQHF